This T cell receptor beta chain was found in a study of shared clonotypes between healthy human individuals. CDR1 is LGHNA, CDR2 YNFKEQ, per germline. The CDR3 has 13 residues. V was cut by 1 base and J by 4 bases, with 6 bases left in between. Repertoires were generated with immunoSEQ multiplex PCR, while TCRdb's copy carries only in-frame clones and drops some. Of about 2.3 million clones listed, more than 85% are singletons. Material for sequencing was naive CD4+ T cells from PBMCs. This sample's subset: CD45RA+ positively selected. This receptor was taken from a young man in good health. Some clones in this sample may be carry-over from other donors' samples. The gene calls are TRBV4-2 and TRBJ2-3; no reliable D call. The CDR3 reads CASSQVYADTQYF. The CDR3, as DNA: TGTGCCAGCAGCCAAGTCTATGCAGATACGCAGTATTTT.